Given below is one TCR beta chain in context. What it binds is unknown. The data stem from a study of CD8+ T cells in alopecia areata. Whole-study context: It was oral tofacitinib, at 5 to 10 mg twice daily, that treated patients received. The study, taken as a whole, reports: TCR sharing across patients was less clear than in mice, possibly HLA-related. Elevated clonality characterized lesional scalp relative to normal scalp, particularly in alopecia totalis/universalis.

Once RNA had been extracted, it was reverse transcribed into cDNA to act as the sequencing template. The table came from immunoSEQ multiplex PCR; TCRdb's copy has only in-frame clones and leaves some out. This table has under 250,000 clones, roughly 57% appearing once. Lesional scalp tissue (obtained by punch biopsy) and peripheral blood were collected from alopecia areata patients. Germline assignment: CDR1 SEHNR and CDR2 FQNEAQ (reference sequence). The length of the CDR3 is 13 residues. Trimming cost V 3 bases and J 6 bases, with 11 bases left between them. V and J are TRBV7-9 and TRBJ1-1; maybe TRBD1 (5 bases). The TCR sequence derives from a human donor with alopecia areata. The sequences come from CD4+ T cells sorted from blood, collected at week 0. CDR3 coding DNA: TGTGCCAGCAGCTTGCCGGGACGTTCTGAAGCTTTCTTT. Translating gives CASSLPGRSEAFF.